This TCR beta chain was observed in a study of regulatory T cells in long-lasting Graves disease. The sample's time point: newly diagnosed GD, antithyroid drugs for less than 3 months. Generation of the TCR library employed RNA extracted from PBMCs. In its sample, this clonotype was seen many times. For TCR beta, libraries came from iRepertoire HTBI primers and Arm-PCR of CDR3 regions. TCRdb reprocessed the multiplex PCR reads with MiXCR, giving one entry per CDR3 protein. There are 350,000 to 400,000 distinct CDR3 sequences in the sample; around 16% occur only once, and 20% to 25% lies in the top ten. The V and J ends lost 4 bases and 7 bases respectively, with 17 bases between them. CDR1 is GTSNPN, CDR2 SVGIG, per germline (reference sequence). The CDR3 contains 15 residues. The sample also formed part of further work on T cells in Graves' hyperthyroidism and ophthalmopathy.

The sequenced sample was peripheral blood mononuclear cells (PBMCs), obtained at new diagnosis, from a patient treated with antithyroid drugs. This clonotype was sampled from a young woman with Graves disease. The V gene is TRBV30, the J gene TRBJ1-6, with a tentative D call TRBD1 (6 bases). CDR3 residues: CAWNPGGTLNSPLHF. The DNA of the CDR3 is TGTGCCTGGAACCCGGGAGGGACACTGAATTCACCCCTCCACTTT.